Following are 29 T cell receptor beta chains from one sample sequenced in a study of blood T cell repertoires in COVID-19 (dated by TCRdb to the early 2020s). The library was made by the immunoSEQ multiplex PCR assay. TCRdb provides this immuneACCESS table in a form limited to in-frame rearrangements. Some clones are lacking; in checked studies, under half of them reflect an unresolved V gene, and why the rest are absent is not known. The sample has nearly 200,000 clones on record, around 90% of them singletons. Together, the top ten hold about 8.1% of the sample. Sequencing input: PBMCs or T cells enriched from blood (not recorded which). These receptors were taken from a woman under 30 who had recovered from COVID-19.

The V call is TRBV5-1, the J call TRBJ1-1; TRBD1 matches 8 bases. V was pared by 4 bases and J by 1 base, with 3 bases of the junction left unmatched. Per germline, CDR1 SGHRS and CDR2 YFSETQ. The length of the CDR3 is 14 residues. CDR3 nucleotides: TGCGCCAGCAGCGAGGACAGGGAGAACACTGAAGCTTTCTTT. Residues: CASSEDRENTEAFF. Together with reference TRBV5-1 and TRBJ1-1, the CDR3 gives the full variable domain: KAGVTQTPRYLIKTRGQQVTLSCSPISGHRSVSWYQQTPGQGLQFLFEYFSETQRNKGNFPGRFSGRQFSNSRSEMNVSTLELGDSALYLCASSEDRENTEAFFGQGTRLTVV.

This chain connects TRBV7-3 to TRBJ2-6; maybe TRBD1 (6 bases). The CDR3 consists of 17 residues. V was cut by 1 base and J by 0 bases, with 10 bases left in between. Germline CDR1 SGHTA, CDR2 FQGTGA. In DNA, the CDR3 is TGTGCCAGCAGCTTAAAGGGGGTGAACTCTGGGGCCAACGTCCTGACTTTC. The encoded protein is CASSLKGVNSGANVLTF.

In this sample, this clone turned up many times. The genes are TRBV30 and TRBJ2-5; D gene ambiguous. Per germline, CDR1 GTSNPN and CDR2 SVGIG (reference sequence). V shed 0 bases and J shed 5 bases, with 10 bases lying between them. The CDR3 length is 13 residues. The CDR3 nucleotides read TGTGCCTGGAGTGTTTCGGAGTACGAGACCCAGTACTTC. Its protein product is CAWSVSEYETQYF.

The chain combines TRBV5-1 with TRBJ1-6; TRBD1 might be the D (5 bases). The ends were cut back, 3 bases at V and 8 bases at J, with 21 bases in the middle. This CDR3 is 17 amino acids long. Germline V CDR1 and CDR2: SGHRS, YFSETQ. CDR3 DNA sequence: TGCGCCAGCAGCTCTCTCTCTCCGGTCCAGGGATATTCACCCCTCCACTTT. Translation gives CASSSLSPVQGYSPLHF.

This chain connects TRBV4-1 to TRBJ2-2; maybe TRBD2 (6 bases). V was pared by 1 base and J by 0 bases, with 15 bases between. CDR1 is MGHRA and CDR2 is YSYEKL in the germline V gene. CDR3 length: 18 residues. The CDR3 is CASSQVKIAVTNTGELFF. The CDR3 nucleotides are TGCGCCAGCAGCCAAGTCAAGATAGCGGTTACGAACACCGGGGAGCTGTTTTTT.

The rearrangement joins TRBV7-9 to TRBJ2-7, with 10 bases aligning to TRBD2. This CDR3 comprises 17 residues. Unmatched junction bases numbered 11, after V lost 5 bases and J lost 1 base. Germline CDR1 reads SEHNR; CDR2 reads FQNEAQ (reference sequence). The CDR3 DNA follows: TGTGCCAGCAGCGCGACTTTAGCGGGGGGCGTTTCCTACGAGCAGTACTTC. Amino acids: CASSATLAGGVSYEQYF.

The rearrangement uses TRBV9 and TRBJ1-3, with TRBD1 identical over 7 bases. Trimming took 2 bases from V and 0 from J; bases not matched to a gene: 8. Germline V gene data show CDR1 as SGDLS and CDR2 as YYNGEE. This CDR3 spans 17 amino acids. In nucleotides, the CDR3 is TGTGCCAGCAGCGTTTCCGGGACAGACAACTCTGGAAACACCATATATTTT. The encoded protein is CASSVSGTDNSGNTIYF.

The chain recombines TRBV6-5 with TRBJ1-2, with D possibly being TRBD1 (5 bases). V lost 0 bases and J 4 bases, leaving 9 bases between the germline ends. CDR1 MNHEY and CDR2 SVGAGI come from the germline V gene. The length of the CDR3 is 14 residues. The CDR3: CASSYSNQGYGYTF. DNA of the CDR3: TGTGCCAGCAGTTACTCGAATCAGGGCTATGGCTACACCTTC.

This sequence joins TRBV30 and TRBJ1-4; 7 nucleotides agree with TRBD1. The V gene's germline CDR1 is GTSNPN and CDR2 SVGIG (reference sequence). The CDR3 spans 16 residues. Trimming removed 5 bases from V and 0 bases from J; junction bases left unmatched: 9. DNA of the CDR3: TGTGCCTGGGGGGGTACCCAGGGGGCAACTAATGAAAAACTGTTTTTT. Protein: CAWGGTQGATNEKLFF.

The chain links TRBV24-1 to TRBJ2-5, with 8 bases aligning to TRBD1. V was clipped by 5 bases and J by 4 bases; unmatched bases: 2. The CDR3 consists of 13 residues. The V gene's germline CDR1 is KGHDR and CDR2 SFDVKD. CDR3 in DNA: TGTGCCACCAGTGTAACAGGGGGAGAGACCCAGTACTTC. It specifies CATSVTGGETQYF.

Here the CDR3 reads CASSQEWGGVGLAGPYNEQFF. The DNA for the CDR3 is TGCGCCAGCAGCCAAGAGTGGGGAGGGGTCGGACTAGCGGGCCCCTACAATGAGCAGTTCTTC. This chain uses TRBV4-1 with TRBJ2-1; 11 bases agree with TRBD2. Germline V gene data show CDR1 as MGHRA and CDR2 as YSYEKL. With V trimmed by 0 bases and J by 2 bases, 15 bases remained unmatched. This CDR3 comprises 21 residues.

This chain connects TRBV7-6 to TRBJ2-7; 10 bases fit TRBD2. Germline V gives CDR1 SGHVS, CDR2 FNYEAQ. The CDR3 length is 13 residues. The junction had 6 bases not matched to a gene; V was cut back by 6 bases and J by 7 bases. CDR3 DNA sequence: TGTGCCAGCAGAAGCGGGGGGGCTCGGGAGCAGTACTTC. Translation gives CASRSGGAREQYF.

The genes are TRBV9 and TRBJ2-7, with 8 nucleotides matching TRBD1. V trimming: 8 bases; J trimming: 5 bases; junction bases outside the gene matches: 9. The germline gives CDR1 SGDLS, CDR2 YYNGEE. CDR3 length: 13 amino acids. As DNA, the CDR3 is TGTGCCAGATTCTATGACAGGGGCGACGAGCAGTACTTC. Encoded protein: CARFYDRGDEQYF.

The V call is TRBV9, the J call TRBJ2-5, with 11 bases identical to TRBD2. Per the germline V gene, CDR1 is SGDLS and CDR2 is YYNGEE. V lost 0 bases to trimming and J lost 4 bases; unmatched junction nucleotides: 11. CDR3 length equals 18 residues. The CDR3 DNA follows: TGTGCCAGCAGCGTAGGAGGAATTAGCGGGGGGGAGGGAGAGACCCAGTACTTC. Encoded protein: CASSVGGISGGEGETQYF.

V gene TRBV7-7 combines with J gene TRBJ2-1; TRBD2 aligns across 7 bases. V was clipped by 1 base and J by 3 bases; unmatched bases: 6. Germline-derived CDR1 and CDR2 are SSHAT and FNYEAQ (reference sequence). The CDR3 is 16 residues long. The DNA for the CDR3 is TGTGCCAGCAGCTTAGACGGCGGGGGTTTCTACAATGAGCAGTTCTTC. It specifies CASSLDGGGFYNEQFF.

The chain carries TRBV27 and TRBJ1-5; D gene uncertain. CDR1 MNHEY and CDR2 SMNVEV come from the germline V gene (reference sequence). Trimming left V 5 bases short and J 7 bases short, with 18 bases between. This CDR3 comprises 15 residues. CDR3 sequence (DNA): TGTGCCAGCAGTGCGGGAAAAGGGTGGCAGCAGCCCCAGCATTTT. Translating it yields CASSAGKGWQQPQHF.

The V call is TRBV9, the J call TRBJ2-5, with D perhaps TRBD1 (6 bases). In germline, CDR1 is SGDLS, CDR2 YYNGEE. The length of the CDR3 is 16 residues. Trimming took 0 bases from V and 2 from J, leaving 14 bases between them. The CDR3: CASSVGTRGGQETQYF. The CDR3 DNA reads TGTGCCAGCAGCGTAGGAACCAGGGGCGGGCAAGAGACCCAGTACTTC.

This clone was counted a single time. The CDR3 loop reads CASSRDSGNTIYF. The CDR3 DNA reads as TGTGCCAGCAGCCGGGATTCTGGAAACACCATATATTTT. The V call is TRBV9, the J call TRBJ1-3, with D unclear. V lost 4 bases and J lost 1, with 6 bases in between. The CDR3 is 13 residues long. Germline CDR1 SGDLS, CDR2 YYNGEE.

V is TRBV7-8 and J is TRBJ1-5; maybe TRBD1 (5 bases). Germline V gene lookup returns CDR1 SGHVS and CDR2 FQNEAQ. Trimming removed 7 bases from V and 1 base from J, with 14 bases in between. CDR3 length equals 15 residues. This chain's CDR3 is CASTEQAGSNQPQHF. DNA of the CDR3: TGTGCCAGCACTGAACAGGCGGGGAGCAATCAGCCCCAGCATTTT. Using reference TRBV7-8 and TRBJ1-5 for the parts outside the CDR3, the full variable domain is GAGVSQSPRYKVAKRGQDVALRCDPISGHVSLFWYQQALGQGPEFLTYFQNEAQLDKSGLPSDRFFAERPEGSVSTLKIQRTQQEDSAVYLCASTEQAGSNQPQHFGDGTRLSIL.

The rearrangement joins TRBV4-1 to TRBJ1-2; 7 nucleotides agree with TRBD1. The V gene's germline CDR1 is MGHRA and CDR2 YSYEKL. The CDR3 has 15 amino acids. The V gene end was trimmed by 1 base and the J gene end by 8 bases; junction bases not matched to a gene: 10. In DNA form, the CDR3 reads TGCGCCAGCAGCCAAGTTGGGGCAGGGGGACGGGGCTACACCTTC. It codes for CASSQVGAGGRGYTF.

The chain carries TRBV5-1 and TRBJ1-6; 9 nucleotides align to TRBD1. Germline CDR1 is SGHRS and CDR2 is YFSETQ. V lost 7 bases to trimming and J lost 7 bases; unmatched junction nucleotides: 9. The CDR3 consists of 15 residues. The CDR3 coding sequence is TGCGCCAGCTCATACAGGGGGCTATCGAATTCACCCCTCCACTTT. It is translated as CASSYRGLSNSPLHF.

The genes are TRBV19 and TRBJ1-5, with D perhaps TRBD1 (6 bases). V dropped 1 base and J dropped 4 bases, with 8 bases sitting between them. The germline CDR1 and CDR2 sequences are LNHDA and SQIVND (reference sequence). The CDR3 runs to 14 residues. CDR3 residues: CASSIATGNQPQHF. CDR3 coding DNA: TGTGCCAGTAGTATAGCGACAGGAAATCAGCCCCAGCATTTT. The full variable domain, in which reference TRBV19 and TRBJ1-5 provide the parts outside the CDR3, is DGGITQSPKYLFRKEGQNVTLSCEQNLNHDAMYWYRQDPGQGLRLIYYSQIVNDFQKGDIAEGYSVSREKKESFPLTVTSAQKNPTAFYLCASSIATGNQPQHFGDGTRLSIL.

This sequence joins TRBV23-1 and TRBJ1-5; weak D call: TRBD1 (6 bases). TRBV23-1 is filed as an ORF, its function uncertain. This CDR3 is 16 amino acids long. Between the trimmed V and J ends, which lost 2 bases and 7 bases, there was a span of 18 bases. CDR3 protein: CASSQEQGFAWQPQHF. The CDR3, as DNA: TGCGCCAGCAGTCAAGAACAGGGTTTCGCGTGGCAGCCCCAGCATTTT.

J is TRBJ1-1 and V is TRBV18; D not certain. Trimming shortened V by 2 bases and J by 1 base, and 11 bases separated the two germline ends. The CDR3 runs to 15 residues. Germline lookup yields CDR1 KGHSH and CDR2 LQKENI. The CDR3 here is CASSPSSGQNTEAFF. Written as DNA, the CDR3 is TGTGCCAGCTCACCATCGTCAGGCCAGAACACTGAAGCTTTCTTT.

The gene calls are TRBV4-1 and TRBJ2-2; TRBD1 is a possible D gene (6 bases). This CDR3 is built from 16 residues. V was trimmed by 3 bases and J by 1 base, leaving 12 bases between them. The germline V gene encodes CDR1 MGHRA and CDR2 YSYEKL. CDR3 sequence: CASSHPGQMNTGELFF. The DNA for the CDR3 is TGCGCCAGCAGCCACCCCGGACAGATGAACACCGGGGAGCTGTTTTTT.

A single count supports this clone. The rearrangement joins TRBV5-1 to TRBJ2-5, with 11 bases identical to TRBD2. The V segment lost 5 bases and the J segment 2 bases; nucleotides outside the gene matches: 11. Looked up from germline, CDR1 is SGHRS and CDR2 is YFSETQ. CDR3 length equals 17 residues. In nucleotides, the CDR3 is TGCGCCAGCAGTTTGTTTCGCGGACTAGCGGGTCAAGAGACCCAGTACTTC. Its protein product is CASSLFRGLAGQETQYF. Using reference TRBV5-1 and TRBJ2-5 for the parts outside the CDR3, the full variable domain is KAGVTQTPRYLIKTRGQQVTLSCSPISGHRSVSWYQQTPGQGLQFLFEYFSETQRNKGNFPGRFSGRQFSNSRSEMNVSTLELGDSALYLCASSLFRGLAGQETQYFGPGTRLLVL.

The chain recombines TRBV5-1 with TRBJ1-1; a weak D match, TRBD1 (5 bases). The CDR3 has 15 amino acids. Trimming left V 0 bases short and J 2 bases short, with 11 bases between. Germline V gives CDR1 SGHRS, CDR2 YFSETQ. CDR3 in amino acids: CASSLGPGINTEAFF. CDR3 sequence (DNA): TGCGCCAGCAGCTTGGGGCCAGGGATTAACACTGAAGCTTTCTTT.

This rearrangement joins TRBV27 to TRBJ2-2, with D possibly TRBD1 on 5 matching bases. Trimming shortened V by 2 bases and J by 1 base, and 5 bases separated the two germline ends. CDR3 size: 14 residues. CDR1 and CDR2 (germline): MNHEY, SMNVEV (reference sequence). In DNA form, the CDR3 reads TGTGCCAGCAGTTTAAGGGGGAACACCGGGGAGCTGTTTTTT. It is translated as CASSLRGNTGELFF.

This chain connects TRBV5-1 to TRBJ1-1; D might be TRBD1 (6 bases). Trimming left V 0 bases short and J 7 bases short, with 19 bases between. This CDR3 is built from 16 residues. Germline-derived CDR1 and CDR2 are SGHRS and YFSETQ. CDR3 in amino acids: CASSLASRGRMGEAFF. The CDR3 DNA sequence: TGCGCCAGCAGCTTGGCGTCCAGGGGCAGAATGGGTGAAGCTTTCTTT. The full variable domain, its missing parts supplied by reference TRBV5-1 and TRBJ1-1, is KAGVTQTPRYLIKTRGQQVTLSCSPISGHRSVSWYQQTPGQGLQFLFEYFSETQRNKGNFPGRFSGRQFSNSRSEMNVSTLELGDSALYLCASSLASRGRMGEAFFGQGTRLTVV.